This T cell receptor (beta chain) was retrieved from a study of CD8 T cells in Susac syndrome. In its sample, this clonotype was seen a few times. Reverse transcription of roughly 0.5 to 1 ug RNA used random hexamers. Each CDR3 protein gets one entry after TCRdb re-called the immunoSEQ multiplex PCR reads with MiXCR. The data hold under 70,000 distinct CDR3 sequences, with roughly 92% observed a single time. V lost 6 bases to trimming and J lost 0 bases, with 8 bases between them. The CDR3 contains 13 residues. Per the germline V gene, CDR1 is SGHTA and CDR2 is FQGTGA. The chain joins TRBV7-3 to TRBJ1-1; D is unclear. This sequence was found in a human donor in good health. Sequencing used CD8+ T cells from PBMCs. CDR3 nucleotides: TGTGCCAGCAGTTTATCATTGAACACTGAAGCTTTCTTT. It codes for CASSLSLNTEAFF.